This T cell receptor (beta chain) appears in the sequencing data of a study of CD8+ T cells in alopecia areata. Broader study findings: Normal skin's resident alphabeta T cells are also sequenced in scalp samples. Across lesional scalp, and particularly alopecia totalis/universalis, clonality surpassed that of normal scalp.

Extraction of RNA preceded its reverse transcription into cDNA, which served as the sequencing template. Here immunoSEQ multiplex PCR was the method, and the copy in TCRdb shows in-frame clones only, minus some. The sample comprises a few hundred thousand clones, approximately 60% of which are singletons, and approximately 4.9% rests with the top ten. V trimming: 0 bases; J trimming: 5 bases; junction bases outside the gene matches: 6. The CDR3 runs 14 residues. Germline V lookup: CDR1 GTSNPN, CDR2 SVGIG (reference sequence). Notes on this clone: Its specificity is not known.

Sequencing was done on a sample of CD8+ T cells sorted from blood. The chain recombines TRBV30 with TRBJ1-1, with 7 bases fitting TRBD1. The receptor was isolated from a human donor in good health. DNA of the CDR3: TGTGCCTGGAGTGTGACAGGGAGGGGGACTGAAGCTTTCTTT. This codes for CAWSVTGRGTEAFF.